This T cell receptor beta chain came from a study of blood T cell repertoires in COVID-19 (TCRdb year 2020). Background on the whole study: Samples from collaborators originated in the United States, Italy and Spain and spanned both the acute and convalescent phases of COVID-19. A freely available public database, intended as a resource for researchers studying the immune response to SARS-CoV-2, is where the repertoires were released. The dataset comprised deeply sampled blood TCRbeta repertoires from subjects exposed to, actively infected with, or recovered from COVID-19. The material from the prospective study consisted of cDNA or gDNA derived from T cells, B-cell-depleted T cells, or PBMCs. The samples were drawn from two sources: the first 160 participants of the ongoing ImmuneRACE study, and 1,254 subjects contributed by 6 global collaborators. A de-identified subject ID, COVID-19 status, age in years and sex were almost always included in the sample metadata. HLA class I and class II types, where available, came from metadata supplied by the sample provider rather than from assay-based typing.

In regard to this clone: Its specific antigen is unknown. No base quality information exists; no much larger clone differs at one position.

Participants in the prospective study were enrolled through a virtual design, were aged roughly 18 to 100 years, and lived in fewer than 30 United States geographic areas. In the prospective study, participants were assigned to cohorts based on the clinical history participants reported in a screening survey and a study questionnaire. Recovered participants in ImmuneRACE Cohort 3 were defined by two consecutive negative NP/OP PCR tests, clearance by a healthcare professional, or resolution of symptoms. In the prospective study, whole blood, serum and a nasopharyngeal or oropharyngeal swab were collected from each participant by mobile phlebotomists. Participants in the prospective study had the option to provide additional blood draws and questionnaires over a roughly 2-month period. Before DNA extraction, prospective study blood samples were shipped either frozen or at room temperature. The CDR3 covers 12 residues, taking in both the cysteine and the phenylalanine. Only the CDR3 DNA is retained, 36 bases long and in frame from the first base. V was cut back by 3 bases and J by 8 bases, leaving a gap of 8 bases between them.

TCRbeta CDR3 regions were amplified from genomic DNA by means of the immunoSEQ Assay, a bias-controlled multiplex PCR. The authors' analysis ran thus. Within the assay, amplification of reference gene primers was used to estimate how many nucleated cells each sample contained. Sequence reads were collapsed and filtered to measure the absolute abundance of every unique TCRbeta CDR3 rearrangement. For each sample, productive Simpson clonality was calculated as the square root of Simpson's diversity index over productive rearrangements. TCRdb carries this immuneACCESS record with in-frame sequences only. Its versions omit some clonotypes, under half of them owing to an unresolved V gene in the studies checked, with the rest unexplained. D and trimming come from the DNA, and the V and J calls and clone size come from that table. The sample table records about 430,000 clones; around 89% of these occur just once. The ten largest clonotypes hold around 1.1% of the sample.

General findings and caveats noted by the study authors: The quantity of clinical and demographic metadata differed by source and by participant and was supplied without curation.

The chain joins TRBV12-3 or TRBV12-4 to TRBJ2-1, with TRBD2 perhaps the D gene, on 6 matching bases. Sequences were obtained from PBMCs or T cells enriched from blood (not recorded which). The source of this sequence is a man aged 25-45 years who had recovered from COVID-19. The DNA sequence reads TGTGCCAGCAGTTTCGGGGGTCATGAGCAGTTCTTC. Translated, it reads CASSFGGHEQFF.